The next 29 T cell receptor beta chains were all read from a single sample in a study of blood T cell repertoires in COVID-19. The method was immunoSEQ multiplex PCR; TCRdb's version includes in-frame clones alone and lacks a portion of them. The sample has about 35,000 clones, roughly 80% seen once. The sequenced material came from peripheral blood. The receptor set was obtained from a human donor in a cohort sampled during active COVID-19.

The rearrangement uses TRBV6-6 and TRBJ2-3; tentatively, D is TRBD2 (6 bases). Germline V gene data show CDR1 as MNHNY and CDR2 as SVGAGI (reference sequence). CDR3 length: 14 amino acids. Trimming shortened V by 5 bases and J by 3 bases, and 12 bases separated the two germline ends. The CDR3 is CASSPRLDTDTQYF. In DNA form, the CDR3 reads TGTGCCAGCAGTCCCCGACTAGATACAGATACGCAGTATTTT.

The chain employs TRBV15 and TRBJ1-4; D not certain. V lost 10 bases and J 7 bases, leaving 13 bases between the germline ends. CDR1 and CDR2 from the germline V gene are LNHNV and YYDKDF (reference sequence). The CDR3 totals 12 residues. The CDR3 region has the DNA TGTGCCAGTTCGGGGTTAGGTGAAAAACTGTTTTTT. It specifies CASSGLGEKLFF. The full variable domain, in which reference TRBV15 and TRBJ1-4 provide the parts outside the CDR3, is DAMVIQNPRYQVTQFGKPVTLSCSQTLNHNVMYWYQQKSSQAPKLLFHYYDKDFNNEADTPDNFQSRRPNTSFCFLDIRSPGLGDTAMYLCASSGLGEKLFFGSGTQLSVL.

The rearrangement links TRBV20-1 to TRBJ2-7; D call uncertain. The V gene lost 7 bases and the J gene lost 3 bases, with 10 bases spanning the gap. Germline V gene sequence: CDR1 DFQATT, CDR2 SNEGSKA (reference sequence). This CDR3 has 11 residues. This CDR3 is CSVNSLYEQYF. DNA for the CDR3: TGCAGTGTTAACAGCCTCTACGAGCAGTACTTC.

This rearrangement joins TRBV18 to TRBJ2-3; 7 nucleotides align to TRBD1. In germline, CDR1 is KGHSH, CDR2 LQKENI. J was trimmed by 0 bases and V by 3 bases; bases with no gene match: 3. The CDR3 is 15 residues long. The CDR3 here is CASSPPGQSTDTQYF. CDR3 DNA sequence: TGTGCCAGCTCACCTCCGGGACAGAGCACAGATACGCAGTATTTT.

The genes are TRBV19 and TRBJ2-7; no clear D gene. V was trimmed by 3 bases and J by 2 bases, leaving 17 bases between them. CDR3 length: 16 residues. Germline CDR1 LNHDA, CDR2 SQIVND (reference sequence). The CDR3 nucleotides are TGTGCCAGTAGTATGGGCACGGCCAGACCGACCTACGAGCAGTACTTC. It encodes CASSMGTARPTYEQYF. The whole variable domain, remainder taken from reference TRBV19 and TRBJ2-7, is DGGITQSPKYLFRKEGQNVTLSCEQNLNHDAMYWYRQDPGQGLRLIYYSQIVNDFQKGDIAEGYSVSREKKESFPLTVTSAQKNPTAFYLCASSMGTARPTYEQYFGPGTRLTVT.

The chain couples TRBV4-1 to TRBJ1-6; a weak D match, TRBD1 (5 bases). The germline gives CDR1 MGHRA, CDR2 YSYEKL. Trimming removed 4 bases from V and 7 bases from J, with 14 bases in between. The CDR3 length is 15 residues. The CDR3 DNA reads TGCGCCAGCAGCCTGGCGGGGGGTGACAATTCACCCCTCCACTTT. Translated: CASSLAGGDNSPLHF.

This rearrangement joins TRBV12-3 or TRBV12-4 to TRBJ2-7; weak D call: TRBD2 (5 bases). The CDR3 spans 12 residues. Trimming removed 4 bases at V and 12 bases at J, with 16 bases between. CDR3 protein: CASSSGGRGLYF. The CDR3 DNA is TGTGCCAGCAGTTCGGGCGGGCGAGGGCTGTACTTC.

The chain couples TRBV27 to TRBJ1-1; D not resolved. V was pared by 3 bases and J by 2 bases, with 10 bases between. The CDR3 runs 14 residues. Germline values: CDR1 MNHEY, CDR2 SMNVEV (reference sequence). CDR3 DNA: TGTGCCAGCAGTTTCCGTGCTACTAACACTGAAGCTTTCTTT. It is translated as CASSFRATNTEAFF.

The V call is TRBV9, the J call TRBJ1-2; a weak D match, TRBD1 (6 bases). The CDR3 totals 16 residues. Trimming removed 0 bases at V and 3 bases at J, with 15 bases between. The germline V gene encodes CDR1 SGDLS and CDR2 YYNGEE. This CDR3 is CASSVDAGEVDYGYTF. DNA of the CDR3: TGTGCCAGCAGCGTAGATGCAGGGGAAGTTGACTATGGCTACACCTTC.

CDR3 amino acids: CAWSVSYEQYF. DNA for the CDR3: TGTGCCTGGAGTGTCAGCTACGAGCAGTACTTC. The genes are TRBV30 and TRBJ2-7; D unclear. The CDR3 sequence is 11 residues long. In germline, CDR1 is GTSNPN, CDR2 SVGIG (reference sequence). Trimming pared 0 bases from V and 3 bases from J, leaving 3 bases between.

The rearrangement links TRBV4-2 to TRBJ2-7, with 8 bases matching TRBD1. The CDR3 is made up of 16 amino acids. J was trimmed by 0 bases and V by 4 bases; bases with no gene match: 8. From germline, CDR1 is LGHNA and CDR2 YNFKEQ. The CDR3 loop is CASSPDRASYSYEQYF. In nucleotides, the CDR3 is TGTGCCAGCAGCCCGGACAGGGCTTCCTACTCCTACGAGCAGTACTTC.

The CDR3 region is CASSQRLAGVHISYEQYF. The CDR3 region has the DNA TGTGCCAGCAGTCAACGGCTAGCGGGGGTACACATCTCCTACGAGCAGTACTTC. V usage is TRBV2 and J usage is TRBJ2-7, with 10 nucleotides matching TRBD2. Germline V CDR1 and CDR2: SNHLY, FYNNEI. The length of the CDR3 is 18 residues. V trimming: 5 bases; J trimming: 0 bases; junction bases outside the gene matches: 13.

The CDR3 protein is CASSPTANYGYTF. The CDR3 nucleotides read TGTGCCAGCAGCCCGACAGCGAACTATGGCTACACCTTC. The chain recombines TRBV27 with TRBJ1-2; possible D gene TRBD1, 5 bases. The CDR3 is made up of 13 amino acids. Germline CDR1 MNHEY, CDR2 SMNVEV (reference sequence). Trimming pared 6 bases from V and 2 bases from J, leaving 10 bases between.

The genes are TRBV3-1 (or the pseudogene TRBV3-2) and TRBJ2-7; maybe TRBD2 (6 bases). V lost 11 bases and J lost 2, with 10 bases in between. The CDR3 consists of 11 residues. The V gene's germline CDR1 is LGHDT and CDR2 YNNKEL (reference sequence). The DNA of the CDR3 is TGTGCCTGCGGGACGCCCTACGAGCAGTACTTC. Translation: CACGTPYEQYF.

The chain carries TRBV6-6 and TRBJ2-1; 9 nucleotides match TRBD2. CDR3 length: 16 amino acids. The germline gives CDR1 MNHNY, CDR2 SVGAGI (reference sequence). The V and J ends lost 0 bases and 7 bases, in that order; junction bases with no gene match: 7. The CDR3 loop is CASSYSGGGAGNEQFF. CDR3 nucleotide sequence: TGTGCCAGCAGTTACTCGGGCGGGGGGGCAGGAAATGAGCAGTTCTTC.

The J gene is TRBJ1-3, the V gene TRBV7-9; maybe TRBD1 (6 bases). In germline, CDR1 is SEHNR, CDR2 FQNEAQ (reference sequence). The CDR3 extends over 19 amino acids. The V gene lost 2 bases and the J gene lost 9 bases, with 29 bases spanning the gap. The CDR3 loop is CASSLRDIQTRDKKSTIYF. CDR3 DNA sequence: TGTGCCAGCAGCTTAAGGGATATACAAACCCGGGACAAAAAGAGCACCATATATTTT.

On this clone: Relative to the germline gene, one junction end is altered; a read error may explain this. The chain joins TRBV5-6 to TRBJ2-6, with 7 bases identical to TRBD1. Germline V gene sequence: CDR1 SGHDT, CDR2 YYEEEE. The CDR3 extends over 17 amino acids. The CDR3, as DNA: TGTGCCAGCACCTTGTTCAAGACAGGGTCTGGGGCCAACGTCCTGACTTTC. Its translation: CASTLFKTGSGANVLTF.

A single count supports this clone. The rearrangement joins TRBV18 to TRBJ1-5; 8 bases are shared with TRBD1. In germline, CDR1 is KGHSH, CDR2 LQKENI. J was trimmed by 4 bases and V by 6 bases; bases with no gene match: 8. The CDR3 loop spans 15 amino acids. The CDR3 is CASSPDRVRNQPQHF. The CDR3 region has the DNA TGTGCCAGCTCTCCGGACAGGGTGAGGAATCAGCCCCAGCATTTT.

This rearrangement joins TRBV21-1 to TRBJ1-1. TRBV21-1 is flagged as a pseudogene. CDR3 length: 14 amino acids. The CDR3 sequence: CASARVQLNTEAFF. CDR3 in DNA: TGTGCCAGCGCGCGGGTACAGCTGAACACTGAAGCTTTCTTT.

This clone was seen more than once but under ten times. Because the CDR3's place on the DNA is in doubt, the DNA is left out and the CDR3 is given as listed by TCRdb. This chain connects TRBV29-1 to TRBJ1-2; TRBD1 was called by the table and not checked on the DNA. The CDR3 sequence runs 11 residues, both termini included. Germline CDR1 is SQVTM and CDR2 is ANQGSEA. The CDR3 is CSVGGGAGVTF.

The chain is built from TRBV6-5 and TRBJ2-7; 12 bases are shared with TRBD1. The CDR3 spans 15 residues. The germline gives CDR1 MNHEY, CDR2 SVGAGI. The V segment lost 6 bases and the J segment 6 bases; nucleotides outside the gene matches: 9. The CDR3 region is CASRRLGTGGSEQYF. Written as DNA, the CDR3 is TGTGCCAGCAGACGCCTCGGGACAGGGGGCTCCGAGCAGTACTTC.

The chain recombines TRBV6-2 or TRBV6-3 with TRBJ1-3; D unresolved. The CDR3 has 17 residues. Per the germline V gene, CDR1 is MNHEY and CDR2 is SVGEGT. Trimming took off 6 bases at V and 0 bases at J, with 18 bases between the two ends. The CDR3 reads CASSSRPGRSSGNTIYF. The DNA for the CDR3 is TGTGCCAGCAGCTCCCGCCCGGGGAGGAGCTCTGGAAACACCATATATTTT.

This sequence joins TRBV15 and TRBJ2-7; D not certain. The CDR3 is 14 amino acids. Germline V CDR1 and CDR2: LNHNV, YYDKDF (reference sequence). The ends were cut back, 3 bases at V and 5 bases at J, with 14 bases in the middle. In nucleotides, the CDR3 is TGTGCCACCAGCAGGCCCGAAAAGCTGGACGAGCAGTACTTC. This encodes CATSRPEKLDEQYF. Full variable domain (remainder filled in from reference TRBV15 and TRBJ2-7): DAMVIQNPRYQVTQFGKPVTLSCSQTLNHNVMYWYQQKSSQAPKLLFHYYDKDFNNEADTPDNFQSRRPNTSFCFLDIRSPGLGDTAMYLCATSRPEKLDEQYFGPGTRLTVT.

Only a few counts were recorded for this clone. The chain's CDR3 is CASGDRDYSPLHF. As DNA, the CDR3 is TGCGCCAGCGGGGACAGGGATTATTCACCCCTCCACTTT. The chain uses TRBV4-1 and TRBJ1-6, with 9 bases aligning to TRBD1. V was pared by 8 bases and J by 8 bases, with 4 bases of the junction left unmatched. The CDR3 has 13 residues. CDR1 is MGHRA, CDR2 YSYEKL, per germline.

CDR3 nucleotides: TGTGCCATCCACCAACCGGGGGAGAAATACGAGCAGTACTTC. It is translated as CAIHQPGEKYEQYF. The chain employs TRBV10-3 and TRBJ2-7, with D possibly being TRBD2 (6 bases). The V and J ends lost 8 bases and 4 bases respectively, with 18 bases between them. The CDR3 covers 14 residues. Germline assignment: CDR1 ENHRY and CDR2 SYGVKD.

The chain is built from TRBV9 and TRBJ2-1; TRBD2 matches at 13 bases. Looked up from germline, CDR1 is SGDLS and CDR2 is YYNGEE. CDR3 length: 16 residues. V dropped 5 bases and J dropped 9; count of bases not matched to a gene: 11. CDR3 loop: CASSLGLAGSGSEQFF. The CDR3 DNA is TGTGCCAGCAGTTTGGGACTAGCGGGATCGGGAAGTGAGCAGTTCTTC.

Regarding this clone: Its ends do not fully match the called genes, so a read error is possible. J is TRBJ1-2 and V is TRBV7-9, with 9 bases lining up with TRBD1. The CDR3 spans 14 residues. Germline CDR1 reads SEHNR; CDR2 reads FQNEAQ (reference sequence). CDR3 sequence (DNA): TGTGCCAGCAGCTTACCGGGACAGGGTACTCCGTTCTCCTTC. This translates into CASSLPGQGTPFSF. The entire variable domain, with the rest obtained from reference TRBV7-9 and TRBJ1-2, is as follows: DTGVSQNPRHKITKRGQNVTFRCDPISEHNRLYWYRQTLGQGPEFLTYFQNEAQLEKSRLLSDRFSAERPKGSFSTLEIQRTEQGDSAMYLCASSLPGQGTPFSFGSGTRLTVV.

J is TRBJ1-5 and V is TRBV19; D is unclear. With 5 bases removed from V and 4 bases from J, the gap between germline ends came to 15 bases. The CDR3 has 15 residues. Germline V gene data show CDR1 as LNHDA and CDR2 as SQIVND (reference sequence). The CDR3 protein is CASSPGREGNQPQHF. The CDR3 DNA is TGTGCCAGTAGTCCGGGGAGGGAAGGTAATCAGCCCCAGCATTTT.

Written as DNA, the CDR3 is TGTGCCAGCAGCGTGACTAGCGGGAGCCAAGGGGAGCAGTACTTC. It codes for CASSVTSGSQGEQYF. J is TRBJ2-7 and V is TRBV9; 12 nucleotides line up with TRBD2. There are 15 residues in the CDR3. CDR1 is SGDLS and CDR2 is YYNGEE in the germline V gene. The V segment lost 2 bases and the J segment 7 bases; nucleotides outside the gene matches: 7. The entire variable domain, with the rest obtained from reference TRBV9 and TRBJ2-7, is as follows: DSGVTQTPKHLITATGQRVTLRCSPRSGDLSVYWYQQSLDQGLQFLIQYYNGEERAKGNILERFSAQQFPDLHSELNLSSLELGDSALYFCASSVTSGSQGEQYFGPGTRLTVT.